This T cell receptor beta chain was sequenced during a study of blood T cell repertoires in COVID-19. Across the study: COVID-19 samples, acute and convalescent, were from the United States, Italy and Spain. T cells, B-cell-depleted T cells, or PBMCs supplied cDNA or gDNA.

The V end was cut by 7 bases, the J end by 0 bases, with 22 bases between. The CDR3 is made up of 18 amino acids. Source study methods: Cell counts per sample came from amplifying reference gene primers. The protocol was immunoSEQ multiplex PCR, while the TCRdb copy is restricted to in-frame clones and leaves out a portion. That table is the source of V, J and clone size, and D and trimming were worked out from the DNA. The data hold 310,000 or so clones, with more than 75% observed a single time. This clone was observed a few times. The chain carries TRBV6-7 and TRBJ1-5; D is unresolved. TRBV6-7 has ORF status, its function being uncertain. This receptor was obtained from a man aged 65 to 79 with acute or convalescent COVID-19. The sequenced sample consisted of peripheral blood. The CDR3 region has the DNA TGTGCCAGCATTCCGTCCAGGACTACCCAATATAGCAATCAGCCCCAGCATTTT. This translates into CASIPSRTTQYSNQPQHF.